A single TCR beta chain is shown here with its context. The sample belongs to a study of blood T cell repertoires in COVID-19. Study background: Whether acute or convalescent, the COVID-19 samples came from the United States, Italy and Spain. PBMCs, B-cell-depleted T cells, or T cells provided the cDNA or gDNA that made up the material.

In the original analysis: Researchers report that nucleated cell counts were estimated from reference gene primer amplification. TCRdb keeps only in-frame clones here, not all; method: immunoSEQ multiplex PCR. D and trimming come from the DNA, and the V and J calls and clone size come from that table. Found here are approximately 160,000 clones, around nine tenths of them singletons; the top ten hold 15% to 20%. Germline trimming cut 3 bases from V and 7 bases from J; bases unmatched to any gene: 10. The germline gives CDR1 SGDLS, CDR2 YYNGEE. The CDR3 runs to 16 residues. The rearrangement uses TRBV9 and TRBJ1-6; 7 nucleotides match TRBD1. Material for sequencing was peripheral blood. The source is a man between 60 and 75 years old with active or convalescent COVID-19. The CDR3 nucleotides are TGTGCCAGCAGCGAGAGAGGGGACAGTCTAAATTCACCCCTCCACTTT. This gives the protein CASSERGDSLNSPLHF.